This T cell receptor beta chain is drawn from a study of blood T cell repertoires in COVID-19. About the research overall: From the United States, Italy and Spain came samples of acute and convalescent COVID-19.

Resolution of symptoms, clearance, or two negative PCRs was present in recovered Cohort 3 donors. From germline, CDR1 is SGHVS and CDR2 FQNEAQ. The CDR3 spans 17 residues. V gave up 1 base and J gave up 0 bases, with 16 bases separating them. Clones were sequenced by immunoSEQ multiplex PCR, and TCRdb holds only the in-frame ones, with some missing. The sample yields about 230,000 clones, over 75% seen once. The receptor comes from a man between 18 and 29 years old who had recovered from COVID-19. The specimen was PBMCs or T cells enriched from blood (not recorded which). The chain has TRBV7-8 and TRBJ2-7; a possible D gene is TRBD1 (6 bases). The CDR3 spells CASSLGRGFGISYEQYF. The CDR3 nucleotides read TGTGCCAGCAGCTTAGGCAGGGGTTTTGGGATCTCCTACGAGCAGTACTTC. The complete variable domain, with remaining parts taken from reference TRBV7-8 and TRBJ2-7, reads GAGVSQSPRYKVAKRGQDVALRCDPISGHVSLFWYQQALGQGPEFLTYFQNEAQLDKSGLPSDRFFAERPEGSVSTLKIQRTQQEDSAVYLCASSLGRGFGISYEQYFGPGTRLTVT.